The next 20 T cell receptor beta chains were all read from a single sample in a study of blood T cell repertoires in COVID-19. Some clones are missing from TCRdb's copy, which holds only in-frame ones; the method was immunoSEQ multiplex PCR. The sample includes 200,000 to 250,000 clones, about four fifths seen only once; the top ten take about 3.6%. The sequencing sample was made of peripheral blood. These receptors all stem from an elderly woman with acute or convalescent COVID-19.

This chain connects TRBV4-3 to TRBJ2-1; 9 bases match TRBD2. The CDR3 is 20 amino acids. CDR1 and CDR2 from the germline V gene are LGHNA and YSLEER. The V gene end was trimmed by 0 bases and the J gene end by 10 bases; junction bases not matched to a gene: 22. The CDR3 sequence: CASSQEVGGGAFLVQSEQFF. DNA for the CDR3: TGCGCCAGCAGCCAAGAGGTGGGCGGGGGGGCCTTCCTAGTACAATCAGAGCAGTTCTTC.

The chain couples TRBV6-5 to TRBJ1-4; D not resolved. Germline CDR1 reads MNHEY; CDR2 reads SVGAGI. The V gene lost 0 bases and the J gene lost 1 base, with 9 bases spanning the gap. This CDR3 is built from 16 residues. The chain's CDR3 is CASSYSSGRTNEKLFF. The DNA of the CDR3 is TGTGCCAGCAGTTACTCTTCCGGGAGAACTAATGAAAAACTGTTTTTT.

This clone appeared once. The rearrangement uses TRBV11-3 and TRBJ1-1, with D tentatively TRBD1 (6 bases). The ends were cut back, 2 bases at V and 4 bases at J, with 11 bases in the middle. The CDR3 contains 14 residues. Germline assignment: CDR1 SGHNT and CDR2 YENEEA. The CDR3 is CASSLKGGVTEAFF. CDR3 coding DNA: TGTGCCAGCAGCTTAAAGGGGGGGGTCACTGAAGCTTTCTTT.

V gene TRBV23-1 combines with J gene TRBJ1-2; 8 bases match TRBD1. TRBV23-1 is known as an ORF, though its function is uncertain. The junction had 8 bases not matched to a gene; V was cut back by 0 bases and J by 5 bases. The CDR3 covers 16 residues. Here the CDR3 reads CASSQSSPDRGYGYTF. CDR3 nucleotides: TGCGCCAGCAGTCAATCCTCCCCCGACAGGGGATATGGCTACACCTTC.

The rearrangement joins TRBV9 to TRBJ1-2; 8 bases agree with TRBD1. Germline V gives CDR1 SGDLS, CDR2 YYNGEE. After removal of 4 bases from V and 6 bases from J, the junction contained 14 bases not matched to a gene. The CDR3 loop spans 16 amino acids. This CDR3 is CASSTRQGRSGNGYTF. CDR3 DNA: TGTGCCAGCAGCACTAGACAGGGGCGAAGTGGGAATGGCTACACCTTC.

The rearrangement joins TRBV9 to TRBJ1-1; D remains unclear. V was cut by 2 bases and J by 2 bases, with 7 bases left in between. This CDR3 contains 13 residues. Germline lookup yields CDR1 SGDLS and CDR2 YYNGEE. CDR3 nucleotide sequence: TGTGCCAGCAGCGTGCAGATAAACACTGAAGCTTTCTTT. Protein sequence: CASSVQINTEAFF.

This clone showed up just a few times. V and J are TRBV19 and TRBJ1-5; a possible D gene is TRBD1 (5 bases). The CDR3 has 12 residues. Germline V gene data show CDR1 as LNHDA and CDR2 as SQIVND (reference sequence). V lost 8 bases, J lost 9 bases, and 14 bases lay in between. The CDR3 reads CASRQSPGPQHF. The CDR3 region has the DNA TGTGCCAGTCGACAGTCTCCAGGGCCCCAGCATTTT.

The rearrangement uses TRBV6-5 and TRBJ2-2; D possibly corresponds to TRBD1 (6 bases). The length of the CDR3 is 15 residues. Trimming took off 7 bases at V and 4 bases at J, with 16 bases between the two ends. Germline CDR1 is MNHEY and CDR2 is SVGAGI. The CDR3 reads CASTLRGTGTGELFF. The DNA of the CDR3 is TGTGCCAGCACGCTCAGGGGTACCGGCACCGGGGAGCTGTTTTTT.

The chain has TRBV28 and TRBJ1-2; 7 bases line up with TRBD1. Germline V gene data show CDR1 as MDHEN and CDR2 as SYDVKM. Germline trimming cut 6 bases from V and 4 bases from J; bases unmatched to any gene: 17. The CDR3 contains 17 residues. The CDR3 coding sequence is TGTGCCAGCAGGGTGGGCGGGACAGACCTATCAGGCTATGGCTACACCTTC. Amino acids: CASRVGGTDLSGYGYTF.

This rearrangement joins TRBV11-2 to TRBJ2-7, with 9 positions matching TRBD2. Germline trimming cut 5 bases from V and 2 bases from J; bases unmatched to any gene: 13. CDR3 length equals 17 residues. Germline CDR1 SGHAT, CDR2 FQNNGV. Here the CDR3 DNA reads TGTGCCAGCAGCCCCCGTCGATTGCGGGGGGGGGCCTACGAGCAGTACTTC. This translates into CASSPRRLRGGAYEQYF.

J is TRBJ2-1 and V is TRBV12-3 or TRBV12-4, with D maybe TRBD2 (6 bases). The CDR3 has 11 amino acids. V was pared by 3 bases and J by 15 bases, with 12 bases between. The DNA of the CDR3 is TGTGCCAGCAGTTTCCGACTAGAATTGTTCTTC. This codes for CASSFRLELFF.

The genes are TRBV5-1 and TRBJ1-2, with no clear D. This CDR3 comprises 14 residues. The germline gives CDR1 SGHRS, CDR2 YFSETQ. V lost 2 bases and J 2 bases, leaving 10 bases between the germline ends. Here the CDR3 reads CASSFPSENYGYTF. The CDR3 region has the DNA TGCGCCAGCAGCTTTCCCTCAGAAAACTATGGCTACACCTTC.

This clone was detected many times. This chain connects TRBV9 to TRBJ2-6; TRBD1 aligns across 9 bases. Per germline, CDR1 SGDLS and CDR2 YYNGEE. This CDR3 is built from 17 residues. The junction had 4 bases not matched to a gene; V was cut back by 3 bases and J by 0 bases. CDR3 DNA sequence: TGTGCCAGCAGCGGAGGGACAGGGCTCTCTGGGGCCAACGTCCTGACTTTC. Encoded protein: CASSGGTGLSGANVLTF.

The chain combines TRBV11-2 with TRBJ2-5, with TRBD1 identical over 8 bases. V was pared by 1 base and J by 4 bases, with 5 bases of the junction left unmatched. The CDR3 is made up of 15 amino acids. Germline lookup yields CDR1 SGHAT and CDR2 FQNNGV. The CDR3 protein is CASSLVGQGAETQYF. CDR3 nucleotides: TGTGCCAGCAGCTTAGTAGGACAGGGAGCAGAGACCCAGTACTTC.

V and J are TRBV10-3 and TRBJ2-1; 8 bases line up with TRBD2. Trimming removed 6 bases from V and 4 bases from J; junction bases left unmatched: 5. The CDR3 has 14 residues. Germline-derived CDR1 and CDR2 are ENHRY and SYGVKD. CDR3 sequence (DNA): TGTGCCATCAGGCCCAGCGGGGGATACAATGAGCAGTTCTTC. Translated, it gives CAIRPSGGYNEQFF.

The chain joins TRBV4-3 to TRBJ2-1, with 8 bases lining up with TRBD1. CDR3 size: 16 residues. V was clipped by 5 bases and J by 1 base; unmatched bases: 7. Germline V gene data show CDR1 as LGHNA and CDR2 as YSLEER. CDR3 in amino acids: CASSILTGGSYNEQFF. The CDR3 nucleotides read TGCGCCAGCAGCATCCTTACAGGGGGTTCCTACAATGAGCAGTTCTTC.

The chain links TRBV21-1 to TRBJ1-3; whether TRBD1, the table's D call, matches the DNA was not checked. TRBV21-1 represents a pseudogene. The CDR3 totals 18 residues. The CDR3 sequence: CASSNDAGGASVGNTIYF. The DNA for the CDR3 is TGTGCCAGCAGCAACGACGCAGGGGGCGCTTCGGTCGGAAACACCATATATTTT.

V gene TRBV6-2 or TRBV6-3 combines with J gene TRBJ1-1, with TRBD1 as a possible D gene (6 bases). The V gene's germline CDR1 is MNHEY and CDR2 SVGEGT. Trimming shortened V by 5 bases and J by 3 bases, and 16 bases separated the two germline ends. This CDR3 has 15 residues. The CDR3 DNA is TGTGCCAGCAGTACCGAACACAGGGCATACACTGAAGCTTTCTTT. This sequence encodes CASSTEHRAYTEAFF.

Only one count was recorded for this clone. The chain couples TRBV7-3 to TRBJ1-1; a weak D match, TRBD1 (6 bases). V was clipped by 0 bases and J by 1 base, with 9 bases between them. The CDR3 is 15 residues long. The germline V gene has CDR1 SGHTA and CDR2 FQGTGA. CDR3 amino acids: CASSLTDRSNTEAFF. CDR3 nucleotides: TGTGCCAGCAGCTTAACAGACAGGTCGAACACTGAAGCTTTCTTT.

The chain employs TRBV19 and TRBJ1-5; tentatively, D is TRBD1 (5 bases). This CDR3 spans 13 amino acids. Trimming shortened V by 4 bases and J by 2 bases, and 6 bases separated the two germline ends. Germline CDR1 is LNHDA and CDR2 is SQIVND (reference sequence). CDR3 sequence reads: CASSRGGNQPQHF. For the CDR3, the DNA is TGTGCCAGTAGTAGGGGCGGCAATCAGCCCCAGCATTTT. Looking up the rest from reference TRBV19 and TRBJ1-5 gives the full variable domain: DGGITQSPKYLFRKEGQNVTLSCEQNLNHDAMYWYRQDPGQGLRLIYYSQIVNDFQKGDIAEGYSVSREKKESFPLTVTSAQKNPTAFYLCASSRGGNQPQHFGDGTRLSIL.